This TCR beta chain originates from a study of T cells in Graves' hyperthyroidism and ophthalmopathy. CDR3 length equals 15 residues. V lost 0 bases and J lost 5; bases outside the gene matches: 6. CDR1 is SGDLS and CDR2 is YYNGEE in the germline V gene. There were TCR beta CDR3 regions amplified from RNA transcripts. RT-PCR in the first round (using the HTBI primer set) targeted the TCR CDR3. One entry per CDR3 protein, called by TCRdb with MiXCR from the multiplex PCR reads. The data hold a few hundred thousand distinct CDR3 sequences, with around 42% observed a single time. This clonotype was seen repeatedly, ten times or more. The antigen is not known. Clinical symptoms, serum thyroxine, TRAb, thyroid ultrasound and orbital computed tomography informed diagnoses. Study-level findings and limits: Ophthalmopathy, as predicted by the model, came a median about seven months after the prediction. From stable hyperthyroidism, ophthalmopathy was separated by a 13 V-J model.

Sequencing input: peripheral blood or thyroid tissue (not recorded which). The clonotype comes from a woman in her late teens or twenties with Graves' hyperthyroidism. The V and J genes are TRBV9 and TRBJ1-2, with 8 bases fitting TRBD1. This CDR3 is CASSVDGTGQYGYTF. Here the CDR3 DNA reads TGTGCCAGCAGCGTAGATGGGACAGGACAGTATGGCTACACCTTC.